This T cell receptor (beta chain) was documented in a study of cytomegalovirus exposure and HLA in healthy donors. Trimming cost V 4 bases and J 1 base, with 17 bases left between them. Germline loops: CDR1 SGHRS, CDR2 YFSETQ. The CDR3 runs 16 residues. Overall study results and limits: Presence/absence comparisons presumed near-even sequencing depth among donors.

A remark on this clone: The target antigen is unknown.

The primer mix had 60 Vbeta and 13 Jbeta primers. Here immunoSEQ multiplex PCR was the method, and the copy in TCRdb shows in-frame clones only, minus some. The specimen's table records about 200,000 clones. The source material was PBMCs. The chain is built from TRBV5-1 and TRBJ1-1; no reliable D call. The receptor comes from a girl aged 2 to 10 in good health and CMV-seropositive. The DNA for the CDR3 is TGCGCCAGCAGCCCACTTGAAAATAATAAGAACACTGAAGCTTTCTTT. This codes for CASSPLENNKNTEAFF.